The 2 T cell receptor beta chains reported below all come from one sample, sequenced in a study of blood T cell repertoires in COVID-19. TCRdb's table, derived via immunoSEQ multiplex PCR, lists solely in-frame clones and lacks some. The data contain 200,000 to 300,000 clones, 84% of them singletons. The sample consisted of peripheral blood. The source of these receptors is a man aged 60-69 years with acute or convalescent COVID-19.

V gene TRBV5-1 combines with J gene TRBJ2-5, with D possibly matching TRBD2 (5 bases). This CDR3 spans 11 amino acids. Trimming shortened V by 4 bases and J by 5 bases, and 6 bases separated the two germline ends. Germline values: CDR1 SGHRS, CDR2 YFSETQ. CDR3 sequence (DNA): TGCGCCAGCAGCCCGGGGGAGACCCAGTACTTC. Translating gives CASSPGETQYF.

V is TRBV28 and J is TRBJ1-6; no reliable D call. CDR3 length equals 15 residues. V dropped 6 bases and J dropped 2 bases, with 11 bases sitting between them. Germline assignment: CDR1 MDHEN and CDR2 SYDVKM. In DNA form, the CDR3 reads TGTGCCAGCAGGGGAGCCGACACCTATAATTCACCCCTCCACTTT. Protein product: CASRGADTYNSPLHF.